This TCR beta chain emerged from a study of cytomegalovirus exposure and HLA in healthy donors. On this clone itself: Its target is unknown.

Between the trimmed V and J ends, which lost 7 bases and 7 bases, there was a span of 10 bases. CDR3 length: 11 amino acids. Germline CDR1 GTSNPN, CDR2 SVGIG (reference sequence). The study, taken as a whole, reports: Across all donors, roughly uniform sequencing depth was an assumption of the presence/absence analyses. Reportedly, TCR beta sequences accurately predicted HLA-A and HLA-B alleles in most subjects.

PCR employed 60 Vbeta and 13 Jbeta primers. The protocol was immunoSEQ multiplex PCR, while the TCRdb copy is restricted to in-frame clones and leaves out a portion. The sample contains 85,000 to 130,000 clones, roughly three quarters of which appear only once. The specimen sequenced was PBMCs. The rearrangement links TRBV30 to TRBJ1-4; the D is unclear. The TCR originated in a female donor in good health and CMV-seropositive. CDR3 bases: TGTGCCTCGTGGGCGGGTGAAAAACTGTTTTTT. Translating gives CASWAGEKLFF.